This T cell receptor beta chain emerged from a study of blood T cell repertoires in COVID-19. Produced via immunoSEQ multiplex PCR; TCRdb's table is partial and in-frame only. The sample lists 500,000 or so clones, around 90% occurring once. Deletions cut 1 base from V and 7 bases from J, with 12 bases between. The CDR3 length is 14 residues. Germline lookup yields CDR1 LGHDT and CDR2 YNNKEL (reference sequence). In this sample, this clone turned up a few times. Participants, about 18 to 90 years old, spanned fewer than 30 US areas. The gene calls are TRBV3-1 (or the pseudogene TRBV3-2) and TRBJ2-3; D may be TRBD2 (6 bases). The receptor comes from a woman younger than 35 who had recovered from COVID-19. Sequencing was performed on PBMCs or T cells enriched from blood (not recorded which). DNA of the CDR3: TGTGCCAGCAGCCAAGCCCGGGACTCGAATACGCAGTATTTT. The encoded protein is CASSQARDSNTQYF.